Presented here are 8 T cell receptor beta chains from one specimen sequenced in a study of technical replicates of blood from several donors. The table came from immunoSEQ multiplex PCR; TCRdb's copy has only in-frame clones and leaves some out. This table holds about 68,000 clones, about 97% found once. Material: T cells isolated from PBMCs. These receptors were obtained from a human donor in good health.

The rearrangement uses TRBV11-2 and TRBJ2-3, with D perhaps being TRBD1 or TRBD2 (6 bases each). The CDR3 runs to 13 residues. Trimming removed 10 bases at V and 4 bases at J, with 15 bases between. Germline CDR1 SGHAT, CDR2 FQNNGV. Written as DNA, the CDR3 is TGTGCCATCAGGGGCGGGGAAGCAGATACGCAGTATTTT. It is translated as CAIRGGEADTQYF. Looking up the rest from reference TRBV11-2 and TRBJ2-3 gives the full variable domain: EAGVAQSPRYKIIEKRQSVAFWCNPISGHATLYWYQQILGQGPKLLIQFQNNGVVDDSQLPKDRFSAERLKGVDSTLKIQPAKLEDSAVYLCAIRGGEADTQYFGPGTRLTVL.

A few counts support this clone. J is TRBJ2-7 and V is TRBV7-9, with D perhaps TRBD1 (5 bases). CDR1 and CDR2 (germline): SEHNR, FQNEAQ (reference sequence). Trimming removed 5 bases from V and 2 bases from J, with 10 bases in between. The CDR3 is 13 amino acids. The CDR3, as DNA: TGTGCCAGCAGCCCCAAGGGGCCCTACGAGCAGTACTTC. Protein sequence: CASSPKGPYEQYF. Supplemented by reference TRBV7-9 and TRBJ2-7, the full variable domain reads DTGVSQNPRHKITKRGQNVTFRCDPISEHNRLYWYRQTLGQGPEFLTYFQNEAQLEKSRLLSDRFSAERPKGSFSTLEIQRTEQGDSAMYLCASSPKGPYEQYFGPGTRLTVT.

The chain links TRBV30 to TRBJ2-5; no firm D call. Trimming took off 0 bases at V and 3 bases at J, with 5 bases between the two ends. Germline CDR1 is GTSNPN and CDR2 is SVGIG (reference sequence). The CDR3 has 12 amino acids. This chain's CDR3 is CAWSVSKETQYF. In DNA, the CDR3 is TGTGCCTGGAGTGTCAGTAAAGAGACCCAGTACTTC.

V gene TRBV7-2 combines with J gene TRBJ2-2; D uncertain. The CDR3 loop spans 13 amino acids. Germline CDR1 and CDR2: SGHTA and FQGNSA. V lost 5 bases and J lost 5, with 9 bases in between. The CDR3 DNA reads as TGTGCCAGCAGCCGATCCCGGACCGGGGAGCTGTTTTTT. Translating gives CASSRSRTGELFF. Full variable domain (missing parts from reference TRBV7-2 and TRBJ2-2): GAGVSQSPSNKVTEKGKDVELRCDPISGHTALYWYRQSLGQGLEFLIYFQGNSAPDKSGLPSDRFSAERTGGSVSTLTIQRTQQEDSAVYLCASSRSRTGELFFGEGSRLTVL.

V usage is TRBV28 and J usage is TRBJ2-7, with 10 bases matching TRBD1. V was pared by 10 bases and J by 0 bases, with 3 bases of the junction left unmatched. CDR1 and CDR2 from the germline V gene are MDHEN and SYDVKM. CDR3 length: 13 amino acids. CDR3 in amino acids: CATRTGGSYEQYF. CDR3 in DNA: TGTGCCACCAGGACAGGGGGCTCCTACGAGCAGTACTTC.

The rearrangement links TRBV4-3 to TRBJ2-2, with TRBD1 as a possible D gene (5 bases). V shed 2 bases and J shed 2 bases, with 15 bases lying between them. The CDR3 is 17 residues long. Germline V gene sequence: CDR1 LGHNA, CDR2 YSLEER. Here the CDR3 DNA reads TGCGCCAGCAGCCAAAGGAATCGGCAGGGTAACACCGGGGAGCTGTTTTTT. The encoded protein is CASSQRNRQGNTGELFF.

The gene calls are TRBV30 and TRBJ1-2; D is ambiguous. Germline CDR1 GTSNPN, CDR2 SVGIG (reference sequence). Trimming took 5 bases from V and 10 from J, leaving 14 bases between them. The CDR3 is 11 amino acids. CDR3 in DNA: TGTGCCTGGGGATACTGGGGAGACTACACCTTC. It codes for CAWGYWGDYTF.

This chain uses TRBV7-9 with TRBJ2-7, with D perhaps matching TRBD1 (5 bases). The V gene's germline CDR1 is SEHNR and CDR2 FQNEAQ (reference sequence). V lost 5 bases and J 4 bases, leaving 15 bases between the germline ends. The CDR3 length is 14 residues. The CDR3: CASSPSGNLYEQYF. The CDR3 DNA reads TGTGCCAGCAGCCCGTCAGGGAACCTGTACGAGCAGTACTTC. The whole variable domain, remainder taken from reference TRBV7-9 and TRBJ2-7, is DTGVSQNPRHKITKRGQNVTFRCDPISEHNRLYWYRQTLGQGPEFLTYFQNEAQLEKSRLLSDRFSAERPKGSFSTLEIQRTEQGDSAMYLCASSPSGNLYEQYFGPGTRLTVT.